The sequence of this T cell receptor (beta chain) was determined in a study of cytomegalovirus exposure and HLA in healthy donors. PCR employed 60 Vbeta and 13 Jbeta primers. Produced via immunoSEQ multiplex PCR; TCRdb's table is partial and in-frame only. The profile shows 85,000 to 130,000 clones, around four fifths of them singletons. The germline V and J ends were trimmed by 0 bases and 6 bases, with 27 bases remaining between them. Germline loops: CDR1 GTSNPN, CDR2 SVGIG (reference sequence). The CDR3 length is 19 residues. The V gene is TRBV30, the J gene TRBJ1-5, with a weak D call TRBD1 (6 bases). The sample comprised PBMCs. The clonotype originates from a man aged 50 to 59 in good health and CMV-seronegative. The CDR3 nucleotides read TGTGCCTGGAGTGTACCGCCGTTGAACAGGGCCGGACTGGGTCAGCCCCAGCATTTT. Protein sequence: CAWSVPPLNRAGLGQPQHF.